The clone carrying this TCR beta chain came up many times. Its specificity is unknown. This record comes from a study of T cells in Graves' hyperthyroidism and ophthalmopathy. TCR beta CDR3 regions were amplified from RNA transcripts. RT-PCR in the first round (using the HTBI primer set) targeted the TCR CDR3. Each CDR3 protein gets one entry after TCRdb re-called the multiplex PCR reads with MiXCR. The sample has roughly 500,000 distinct CDR3 sequences, 14% seen once. General study results and limits: Blood held most thyroid clonotypes expanded above 0.001 frequency.

Germline lookup yields CDR1 SEHNR and CDR2 FQNEAQ (reference sequence). The CDR3 length is 17 residues. Trimming pared 4 bases from V and 1 base from J, leaving 16 bases between. This receptor was identified in a woman aged 30 to 39 with Graves' hyperthyroidism that later progressed to Graves' ophthalmopathy. The rearrangement uses TRBV7-9 and TRBJ2-2; D is undetermined. The sequenced sample was blood. Here the CDR3 DNA reads TGTGCCAGCAGCTCCCGTCCCGCCCCGATGAACACCGGGGAGCTGTTTTTT. Translating gives CASSSRPAPMNTGELFF.